A single sample gave rise to the 24 T cell receptor beta chains below, sequenced in a study of CD8+ T cells in alopecia areata. Extracted RNA was reverse transcribed into cDNA, the sequencing template. Here immunoSEQ multiplex PCR was the method, and the copy in TCRdb shows in-frame clones only, minus some. The sample has approximately 89,000 clones, roughly 51% seen once; the top ten hold around 6%. Sequenced input: NKG2D-high CD8+ T cells sorted from blood. All receptors come from a human donor with alopecia areata.

This clone was found a few times. The V call is TRBV30, the J call TRBJ2-1; D is unresolved. Between the trimmed V and J ends, which lost 5 bases and 5 bases, there was a span of 7 bases. CDR3 length: 11 amino acids. Per germline, CDR1 GTSNPN and CDR2 SVGIG (reference sequence). The chain's CDR3 is CAWGPDNEQFF. The CDR3 DNA follows: TGTGCCTGGGGACCCGACAATGAGCAGTTCTTC.

In this sample, this clone turned up once. The chain employs TRBV9 and TRBJ2-1; D unclear. This CDR3 has 12 amino acids. The germline CDR1 and CDR2 sequences are SGDLS and YYNGEE. The V gene lost 0 bases and the J gene lost 5 bases, with 3 bases spanning the gap. In nucleotides, the CDR3 is TGTGCCAGCAGCGTAGGCGACAATGAGCAGTTCTTC. It is translated as CASSVGDNEQFF.

This clone was counted a few times. This chain connects TRBV4-1 to TRBJ2-3; 7 positions agree with TRBD1. V was pared by 3 bases and J by 6 bases, with 3 bases of the junction left unmatched. Germline V lookup: CDR1 MGHRA, CDR2 YSYEKL. The CDR3 has 13 amino acids. The CDR3 spells CASSQEQGDTQYF. The CDR3 coding sequence is TGCGCCAGCAGCCAGGAACAGGGGGATACGCAGTATTTT.

This clone appeared a few times. This chain joins TRBV6-5 and TRBJ2-1, with D perhaps matching TRBD1 or TRBD2 (6 bases each). The CDR3 contains 12 residues. V was shortened by 5 bases and J by 10 bases, with 12 bases between the two germline ends. Per the germline V gene, CDR1 is MNHEY and CDR2 is SVGAGI. This CDR3 reads CASSQGGNEQFF. In nucleotides, the CDR3 is TGTGCCAGCAGTCAAGGGGGGAACGAGCAGTTCTTC.

The rearrangement uses TRBV28 and TRBJ2-7; TRBD2 aligns across 8 bases. The germline gives CDR1 MDHEN, CDR2 SYDVKM. V was pared by 5 bases and J by 5 bases, with 8 bases of the junction left unmatched. CDR3 length equals 14 residues. This CDR3 is CASSPPGREDEQYF. The CDR3 DNA is TGTGCCAGCAGTCCCCCCGGGAGGGAAGACGAGCAGTACTTC.

Concerning this clone itself: A junction boundary mismatches the germline segment, possibly from a read error. The genes are TRBV10-3 and TRBJ2-5; tentative D call: TRBD2 (6 bases). Germline lookup yields CDR1 ENHRY and CDR2 SYGVKD. This CDR3 has 13 amino acids. The CDR3 coding sequence is TGTGCCATCAGTGAGTGGACTAAGGAGATCCAGTACTTC. Translated, it gives CAISEWTKEIQYF.

V is TRBV5-1 and J is TRBJ1-6; D gene unclear. V shed 4 bases and J shed 9 bases, with 11 bases lying between them. Germline CDR1 and CDR2: SGHRS and YFSETQ. The CDR3 extends over 13 amino acids. The CDR3 loop is CASSGVPGSPLHF. Here the CDR3 DNA reads TGCGCCAGCAGCGGCGTCCCAGGTTCACCCCTCCACTTT.

The V and J genes are TRBV7-9 and TRBJ2-3; possibly TRBD1 or TRBD2 for D (6 bases each). Trimming removed 7 bases at V and 2 bases at J, with 19 bases between. The V gene's germline CDR1 is SEHNR and CDR2 FQNEAQ (reference sequence). CDR3 size: 16 residues. The CDR3 loop reads CASISRPGASTDTQYF. DNA for the CDR3: TGTGCCAGCATTTCTCGCCCGGGGGCCTCCACAGATACGCAGTATTTT.

The gene calls are TRBV9 and TRBJ2-6; D is uncertain. CDR1 is SGDLS and CDR2 is YYNGEE in the germline V gene. This CDR3 comprises 14 residues. V was shortened by 4 bases and J by 4 bases, with 9 bases between the two germline ends. The CDR3 DNA sequence: TGTGCCAGCAGCTCCTTCACCGGGGCCAACGTCCTGACTTTC. Translating gives CASSSFTGANVLTF.

This chain joins TRBV28 and TRBJ2-7; D unresolved. The V gene lost 6 bases and the J gene lost 1 base, with 7 bases spanning the gap. The CDR3 runs to 12 residues. In germline, CDR1 is MDHEN, CDR2 SYDVKM. CDR3 nucleotide sequence: TGTGCCAGCAGCCCTAATTCCTACGAGCAGTACTTC. Protein product: CASSPNSYEQYF.

The chain joins TRBV23-1 to TRBJ2-7, with 8 nucleotides matching TRBD2. TRBV23-1 carries the ORF label, with uncertain function. V shed 0 bases and J 4 bases; nucleotides not matched to a gene: 11. The CDR3 has 17 amino acids. DNA for the CDR3: TGCGCCAGCAGTCAATCGCCTCTAGCGGGCCAGAGTTACGAGCAGTACTTC. Protein: CASSQSPLAGQSYEQYF.

This chain connects TRBV4-3 to TRBJ2-1; D gene ambiguous. The CDR3 contains 15 residues. Trimming removed 0 bases from V and 4 bases from J, with 10 bases in between. Germline-derived CDR1 and CDR2 are LGHNA and YSLEER. CDR3 region: CASSQDGLHYNEQFF. CDR3 DNA: TGCGCCAGCAGCCAAGACGGCCTACATTACAATGAGCAGTTCTTC.

The chain recombines TRBV6-5 with TRBJ2-3; 12 positions match TRBD2. Germline CDR1 and CDR2: MNHEY and SVGAGI. Trimming took 6 bases from V and 1 from J; bases not matched to a gene: 2. The CDR3 has 15 amino acids. DNA for the CDR3: TGTGCCAGCAGCCGACTAGCGGGAGGCACAGATACGCAGTATTTT. It is translated as CASSRLAGGTDTQYF.

This clone was found a few times. The chain uses TRBV27 and TRBJ1-5; TRBD1 agrees at 8 bases. Germline values: CDR1 MNHEY, CDR2 SMNVEV (reference sequence). CDR3 length equals 15 residues. The V segment lost 8 bases and the J segment 5 bases; nucleotides outside the gene matches: 11. The CDR3 nucleotides are TGTGCCAGCCGTAACAGGGGGGATAAGGATCAGCCCCAGCATTTT. This sequence encodes CASRNRGDKDQPQHF.

The table lists this clone with a few counts. The chain carries TRBV11-2 and TRBJ1-2; 8 nucleotides agree with TRBD1. The CDR3 is made up of 16 amino acids. Germline CDR1 SGHAT, CDR2 FQNNGV. V dropped 4 bases and J dropped 0; count of bases not matched to a gene: 7. CDR3 bases: TGTGCCAGCAGCTCGGCACAGGGGGAGGCTAACTATGGCTACACCTTC. Translation: CASSSAQGEANYGYTF.

V gene TRBV18 combines with J gene TRBJ2-1; no definite D call. CDR1 and CDR2 (germline): KGHSH, LQKENI. With 6 bases removed from V and 5 bases from J, the gap between germline ends came to 11 bases. This CDR3 region has 13 residues. The CDR3, as DNA: TGTGCCAGCTCTTATGTGGTGGACAATGAGCAGTTCTTC. This translates into CASSYVVDNEQFF.

This chain links TRBV18 with TRBJ2-7; D is uncertain. Trimming removed 7 bases at V and 0 bases at J, with 13 bases between. There are 14 residues in the CDR3. Germline CDR1 is KGHSH and CDR2 is LQKENI. The CDR3 DNA reads TGTGCCAGCTGGTCCAGCGAAAGCTCCTACGAGCAGTACTTC. Translated, it gives CASWSSESSYEQYF.

This clone was seen only a few times. The chain employs TRBV5-1 and TRBJ2-1, with D possibly TRBD2 on 5 matching bases. CDR1 is SGHRS and CDR2 is YFSETQ in the germline V gene. With 4 bases removed from V and 6 bases from J, the gap between germline ends came to 5 bases. This CDR3 is 11 amino acids long. CDR3 sequence: CASSEGNEQFF. CDR3 nucleotide sequence: TGCGCCAGCAGCGAGGGCAATGAGCAGTTCTTC.

The chain links TRBV28 to TRBJ1-1, with D uncertain. Looked up from germline, CDR1 is MDHEN and CDR2 is SYDVKM. The CDR3 loop spans 12 amino acids. The V end was cut by 4 bases, the J end by 2 bases, with 5 bases between. This chain's CDR3 is CASSSINTEAFF. CDR3 nucleotide sequence: TGTGCCAGCAGTTCTATTAACACTGAAGCTTTCTTT. Together with reference TRBV28 and TRBJ1-1, the CDR3 gives the full variable domain: DVKVTQSSRYLVKRTGEKVFLECVQDMDHENMFWYRQDPGLGLRLIYFSYDVKMKEKGDIPEGYSVSREKKERFSLILESASTNQTSMYLCASSSINTEAFFGQGTRLTVV.

As DNA, the CDR3 is TGTGCCTGGAGTGCCTTGGGACTGACAAGCTCCTACGAGCAGTACTTC. Translating gives CAWSALGLTSSYEQYF. The chain joins TRBV30 to TRBJ2-7; D may be TRBD2 (6 bases). Trimming shortened V by 1 base and J by 0 bases, and 16 bases separated the two germline ends. The CDR3 consists of 16 residues. CDR1 is GTSNPN and CDR2 is SVGIG in the germline V gene (reference sequence).

The genes are TRBV4-1 and TRBJ2-2, with D perhaps matching TRBD1 or TRBD2 (5 bases each). The CDR3 totals 13 residues. Germline assignment: CDR1 MGHRA and CDR2 YSYEKL. Trimming took off 1 base at V and 6 bases at J, with 6 bases between the two ends. The CDR3 sequence: CASSQGGSGELFF. Here the CDR3 DNA reads TGCGCCAGCAGCCAAGGGGGGTCCGGGGAGCTGTTTTTT.

The genes are TRBV9 and TRBJ1-2, with D possibly TRBD1 on 6 matching bases. The CDR3 sequence is 13 residues long. CDR1 SGDLS and CDR2 YYNGEE come from the germline V gene. Trimming removed 0 bases from V and 6 bases from J, with 9 bases in between. The DNA of the CDR3 is TGTGCCAGCAGCGTAGCGCGGGGGCATGGCTACACCTTC. This translates into CASSVARGHGYTF.

This clone came up a few times. The chain uses TRBV28 and TRBJ2-7; 10 bases align to TRBD2. The germline gives CDR1 MDHEN, CDR2 SYDVKM. This CDR3 spans 14 amino acids. The V segment lost 6 bases and the J segment 6 bases; nucleotides outside the gene matches: 8. In DNA, the CDR3 is TGTGCCAGCAGCAAGATTACTAGCGGGATCGAGCAGTACTTC. Translated, it gives CASSKITSGIEQYF.

Only a few counts were recorded for this clone. V usage is TRBV29-1 and J usage is TRBJ1-4, with D possibly matching TRBD1 (6 bases). CDR1 is SQVTM and CDR2 is ANQGSEA in the germline V gene. The CDR3 covers 14 residues. Trimming pared 4 bases from V and 2 bases from J, leaving 11 bases between. The CDR3 coding sequence is TGCAGCGTTGTGTCAGGGGCGACTAATGAAAAACTGTTTTTT. It translates to CSVVSGATNEKLFF.